This TCR beta chain was identified in a study of OX40 agonist ivuxolimab in advanced cancers. On the study more broadly: In this cohort, patients received ivuxolimab, an agonistic anti-OX40 (CD134) antibody. Of mixed ages from about 23 to 79 and averaging about 56 years, the group was about 86% male.

The table came from immunoSEQ multiplex PCR; TCRdb's copy has only in-frame clones and leaves some out. Of approximately 74,000 clones in the sample, 75% to 95% were seen once. As to this clone: Its target is unknown.

The study sampled blood at baseline, cycle 4 day 1, and cycle 7 day 1. Study observations and caveats: Circulating CD4+ and CD8+ T cells showed clonal expansion by week 6 at 0.1 to 3.0 mg/kg.

CDR1 is DFQATT, CDR2 SNEGSKA, per germline (reference sequence). Trimming shortened V by 5 bases and J by 11 bases, and 10 bases separated the two germline ends. This CDR3 spans 10 amino acids. The V call is TRBV20-1, the J call TRBJ1-5; D ambiguous. This sample comprised CD4+ or CD8+ T cells sorted from blood, obtained in a trial of the OX40 agonist ivuxolimab. The clonotype was recovered from an adult with an advanced solid tumor such as melanoma, head and neck, liver or kidney cancer. The CDR3 loop reads CSASHQTQHF. The CDR3 DNA sequence: TGCAGTGCTTCACACCAGACCCAGCATTTT.